Listed here are 3 T cell receptor beta chains from one sample, sequenced in a study of Graves' ophthalmopathy and Graves' hyperthyroidism. The authors amplified TCR beta CDR3 regions, and they did so from RNA transcripts for repertoire sequencing. HTBI-primed first-round RT-PCR preceded second-round multiplex PCR. TCRdb passed the multiplex PCR reads through MiXCR, listing each CDR3 protein once. The repertoire consists of hundreds of thousands of distinct CDR3 sequences, with approximately 39% occurring once and the leading ten covering roughly 3%. The source material was peripheral blood. The receptor source for this set is an adult man with Graves' ophthalmopathy.

The V call is TRBV15, the J call TRBJ1-1; no firm D call. V lost 0 bases to trimming and J lost 2 bases, with 10 bases between them. The CDR3 is 15 amino acids. CDR1 and CDR2 from the germline V gene are LNHNV and YYDKDF (reference sequence). The chain's CDR3 is CATSRDSDGNTEAFF. In DNA form, the CDR3 reads TGTGCCACCAGCAGAGATTCCGACGGTAACACTGAAGCTTTCTTT.

V gene TRBV30 combines with J gene TRBJ1-2; 10 nucleotides agree with TRBD1. CDR1 is GTSNPN and CDR2 is SVGIG in the germline V gene (reference sequence). The CDR3 is 15 residues long. V lost 2 bases and J lost 5; bases outside the gene matches: 8. In DNA, the CDR3 is TGTGCCTGGAGTCCTAAGGGACAGGGGAAGTATGGCTACACCTTC. This codes for CAWSPKGQGKYGYTF.

This clonotype was counted ten times or more. This chain connects TRBV7-9 to TRBJ1-2; D gene ambiguous. Germline values: CDR1 SEHNR, CDR2 FQNEAQ (reference sequence). V was cut by 5 bases and J by 4 bases, with 20 bases left in between. The CDR3 is made up of 16 amino acids. The CDR3 reads CASSPKGPLSPYGYTF. The CDR3, as DNA: TGTGCCAGCAGCCCCAAGGGCCCACTGTCGCCCTATGGCTACACCTTC.